The rows below give T cell receptor beta chains drawn from one sample of a study of beta chain features in type 1 diabetes. Here immunoSEQ multiplex PCR was the method, and the copy in TCRdb shows in-frame clones only, minus some. Among some 190,000 clones listed, roughly 8% were seen once. The sequenced sample consisted of central memory CD4+ T cells from blood. The receptors come from a young man with type 1 diabetes. The conserved cysteine and the conserved F or W are not part of the CDR3 here. The order of the fields is V gene, CDR3 protein.

>TRBV11-2
ASSLQETFYEQY
>TRBV30
AWSVPGLANEQY
>TRBV11-2
ASREGYRNTEAF
>TRBV5-1
ASSSTPGQGRNEQY
>TRBV7-2
ASSSRPADTQY
>TRBV2
ASQSEARGAYEQY
>TRBV7-2
ASSPPGASGGNQF
>TRBV6-5
ASSYSNLAGKNIQY
>TRBV11-2
ASSLAGGQPTDTQY
>TRBV5-1
ASSLVGEAGELF
>TRBV18
ASSPQQGAKQPQH
>TRBV5-6
ASSLNRGWGQY
>TRBV5-6
ASSRLAGVGVRDNEQF
>TRBV30
AWSRGTSENNEQF
>TRBV16
ASSQSLGTGILNQPQH
>TRBV28
ASSRQGGGGYT
>TRBV5-1
ASSPETGASYEQY
>TRBV11-2
ASSPDGSGTIY
>TRBV5-6
ASSLGLRGNEKLF
>TRBV19
ASSALGTGVYNEQF
>TRBV10-3
ASRGLPSSYNSPLH
>TRBV7-2
ASSDQGNQPQH
>TRBV29-1
SAGQSHEKLF
>TRBV28
ASSSAGIRPTDTQY
>TRBV5-1
ASSLTTGATNTEAF
>TRBV5-6
ASNGQGAAEQF
>TRBV5-4
ASSQKQETQY
>TRBV5-6
ASSLWGSYEQY
>TRBV27
ASSPRIAGQGGEAF
>TRBV5-6
ASSLRRVLWDEQY
>TRBV27
ASSLLGSPLH
>TRBV28
ASTVDSNQPQH
>TRBV6-6
ASNDRHGGEQY
>TRBV16
ASSQRVNEQF
>TRBV7-2
ASSFLSGGAGANVLT
>TRBV28
ASLDPQGSGYGYT